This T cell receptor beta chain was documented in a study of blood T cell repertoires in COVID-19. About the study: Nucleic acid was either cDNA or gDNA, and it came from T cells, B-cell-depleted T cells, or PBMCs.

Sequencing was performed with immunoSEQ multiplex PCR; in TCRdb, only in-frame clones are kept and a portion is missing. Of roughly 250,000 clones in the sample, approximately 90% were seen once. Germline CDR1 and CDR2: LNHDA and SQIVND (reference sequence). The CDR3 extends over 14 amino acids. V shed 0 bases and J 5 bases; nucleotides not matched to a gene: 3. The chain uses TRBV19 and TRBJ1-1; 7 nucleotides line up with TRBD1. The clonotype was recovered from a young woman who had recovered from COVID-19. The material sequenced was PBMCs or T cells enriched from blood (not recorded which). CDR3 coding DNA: TGTGCCAGTAGTATAGAGGACAGGTGGACTGAAGCTTTCTTT. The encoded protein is CASSIEDRWTEAFF.